The clone carrying this TCR beta chain has just a few counts. The data derive from a study of cytomegalovirus exposure and HLA in healthy donors. Looking at the study overall: About 85 million unique TCR sequences came from HLA-typed donors in an early release.

The germline CDR1 and CDR2 sequences are SEHNR and FQNEAQ (reference sequence). The CDR3 length is 17 residues. V dropped 1 base and J dropped 0; count of bases not matched to a gene: 4. The PCR used 60 Vbeta and 13 Jbeta primers. Sequencing was performed with immunoSEQ multiplex PCR; in TCRdb, only in-frame clones are kept and a portion is missing. The table has approximately 120,000 clones, roughly four fifths seen once; the top ten hold 1.9%. V and J are TRBV7-9 and TRBJ1-3; 9 bases agree with TRBD1. The clonotype was recovered from a man between 50 and 59 years old in good health and CMV-seronegative. The sequencing input was PBMCs. The chain's CDR3 is CASSLVDRGVSGNTIYF. For the CDR3, the DNA is TGTGCCAGCAGCTTAGTGGACAGGGGTGTCTCTGGAAACACCATATATTTT.